The TCR beta chain described here comes from a study of T cell responses to AZD1222 COVID-19 vaccine. Overall study context: Pooling of second doses given at about 4 or about 12 weeks was done.

The CDR3 runs 15 residues. Germline CDR1 reads ENHRY; CDR2 reads SYGVKD. Between the trimmed V and J ends, which lost 0 bases and 7 bases, there was a span of 16 bases. This clone was observed a single time. Antigen specificity is unknown. The method was immunoSEQ multiplex PCR; TCRdb's version includes in-frame clones alone and lacks a portion of them. The table shows tens of thousands of clones, with 86% occurring only once. General study points: The study found vaccine-associated CD4 TCRs spanning spike, dominant at 160-218 and 743-854. Baseline serology detected seropositivity in only 5 or 6 AZD1222 recipients. Spike-specific TCR breadth rose after two AZD1222 doses, and depth rose as well.

The chain links TRBV10-3 to TRBJ2-7, with D perhaps matching TRBD1 or TRBD2 (7 bases each). This receptor was obtained from an adult in good health. Sequenced material: peripheral blood, taken on day 0 of AZD1222 vaccination. The CDR3 DNA follows: TGTGCCATCAGTGAGTCACCAATTCAGGGGGGGGAGCAGTACTTC. Amino acid sequence: CAISESPIQGGEQYF.